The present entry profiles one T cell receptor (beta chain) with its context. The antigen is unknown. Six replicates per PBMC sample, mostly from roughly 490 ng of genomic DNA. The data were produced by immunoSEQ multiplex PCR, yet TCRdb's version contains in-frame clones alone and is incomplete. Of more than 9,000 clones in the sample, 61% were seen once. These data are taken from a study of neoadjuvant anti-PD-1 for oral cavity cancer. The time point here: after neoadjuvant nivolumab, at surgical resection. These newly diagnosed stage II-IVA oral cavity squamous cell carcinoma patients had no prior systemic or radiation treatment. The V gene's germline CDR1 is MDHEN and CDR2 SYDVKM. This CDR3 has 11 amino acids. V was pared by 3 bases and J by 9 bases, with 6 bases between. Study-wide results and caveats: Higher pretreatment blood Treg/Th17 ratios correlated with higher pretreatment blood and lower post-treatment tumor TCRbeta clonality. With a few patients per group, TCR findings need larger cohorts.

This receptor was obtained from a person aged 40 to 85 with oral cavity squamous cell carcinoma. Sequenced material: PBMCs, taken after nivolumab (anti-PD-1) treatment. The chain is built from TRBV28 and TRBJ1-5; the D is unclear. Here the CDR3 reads CASSFSGPQHF. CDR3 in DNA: TGTGCCAGCAGTTTCTCGGGGCCCCAGCATTTT.